A single sample gave rise to the 24 T cell receptor beta chains below, sequenced in a study of tumor-infiltrating lymphocytes in primary liver carcinoma. The source of the blood RNA was unsorted whole blood, and germline DNA was extracted as well. A primer in the constant region served to generate TCR beta cDNA from roughly 550 ng of total RNA. ARM-PCR was slightly modified, and three nested multiplex PCR rounds with it gave rise to the TCR beta libraries. With TRBV1-TRBV30 forward primers and a C-beta reverse primer, the first two PCR rounds were run for around 10 cycles each. MiXCR, run by TCRdb on the multiplex PCR reads, gives a single entry per CDR3 protein. This sample has about 310,000 distinct CDR3 sequences, with around three fifths found just once. Sequenced input: peripheral blood. The receptors stem from a man aged 35 to 55 with primary liver carcinoma and hepatitis B virus infection.

This clonotype was observed a few times. V usage is TRBV5-5 and J usage is TRBJ2-1; perhaps TRBD2 as D (6 bases). The V gene lost 4 bases and the J gene lost 7 bases, with 21 bases spanning the gap. This CDR3 is built from 16 residues. The germline V gene encodes CDR1 SGHKS and CDR2 YYEKEE (reference sequence). This chain's CDR3 is CASSDIPGAHGNEQFF. For the CDR3, the DNA is TGTGCCAGCAGCGATATACCGGGAGCCCACGGGAATGAGCAGTTCTTC.

This clonotype has a count of ten or more. This sequence joins TRBV11-2 and TRBJ1-1; D ambiguous. CDR3 size: 15 residues. Deletions cut 4 bases from V and 1 base from J, with 13 bases between. CDR1 is SGHAT, CDR2 FQNNGV, per germline. The DNA of the CDR3 is TGTGCCAGCAGCTCCCCAATTGTGGGGAACACTGAAGCTTTCTTT. Protein: CASSSPIVGNTEAFF.

J is TRBJ2-7 and V is TRBV6-2 or TRBV6-3; D is perhaps TRBD1 (6 bases). Per germline, CDR1 MNHEY and CDR2 SVGEGT. This CDR3 is built from 12 residues. V gave up 8 bases and J gave up 6 bases, with 14 bases separating them. The CDR3 spells CASHDRTAEQYF. The CDR3, as DNA: TGTGCCAGCCACGACCGGACAGCCGAGCAGTACTTC.

Of note for this clonotype: Just one base apart from a much larger clone, this may be a read error. Here the CDR3 reads CASSLGQVSSYNSSLHF. The CDR3, as DNA: TGTGCCAGCAGCCTGGGACAAGTTAGCTCCTATAATTCATCCCTCCACTTT. This chain connects TRBV5-4 to TRBJ1-6, with D maybe TRBD1 (6 bases). The germline CDR1 and CDR2 sequences are SGHNT and YYREEE (reference sequence). The CDR3 spans 17 residues.

The chain uses TRBV5-6 and TRBJ2-2; TRBD2 matches 7 bases. The germline CDR1 and CDR2 sequences are SGHDT and YYEEEE. V shed 2 bases, J shed 3 bases, and the junction held 4 bases outside the gene matches. This CDR3 region has 15 residues. CDR3: CASSLPSGYTGELFF. CDR3 coding DNA: TGTGCCAGCAGCTTACCTAGCGGATACACCGGGGAGCTGTTTTTT.

V gene TRBV5-4 combines with J gene TRBJ2-1; TRBD2 matches at 12 bases. The CDR3 covers 16 residues. Unmatched junction bases numbered 6, after V lost 4 bases and J lost 4 bases. CDR1 and CDR2 (germline): SGHNT, YYREEE (reference sequence). CDR3 nucleotides: TGTGCCAGCAGCGCAGTGACTAGCGGGAGATACAATGAGCAGTTCTTC. This gives the protein CASSAVTSGRYNEQFF. Full variable domain (missing parts from reference TRBV5-4 and TRBJ2-1): ETGVTQSPTHLIKTRGQQVTLRCSSQSGHNTVSWYQQALGQGPQFIFQYYREEENGRGNFPPRFSGLQFPNYSSELNVNALELDDSALYLCASSAVTSGRYNEQFFGPGTRLTVL.

Remarks on this clonotype: At one of its ends the junction is not consistent with the germline gene, which may arise from a read error. V usage is TRBV6-6 and J usage is TRBJ2-7; TRBD2 is a possible D gene (5 bases). The CDR3 is 14 residues long. The germline CDR1 and CDR2 sequences are MNHNY and SVGAGI (reference sequence). DNA for the CDR3: TGTGCCAGCAGTAAAACCGGGGATTACCACGAGCAATACTTC. Its translation: CASSKTGDYHEQYF.

This rearrangement joins TRBV11-2 to TRBJ2-1; 7 nucleotides match TRBD2. The CDR3 has 14 residues. The germline gives CDR1 SGHAT, CDR2 FQNNGV. Trimming removed 8 bases from V and 7 bases from J; junction bases left unmatched: 11. CDR3 DNA: TGTGCCAGCTTGAACGGGAGGCTCCCTAATGAGCAGTTCTTC. Protein: CASLNGRLPNEQFF.

As concerns this clonotype: At one of its ends the junction is not consistent with the germline gene, which may arise from a read error. The chain recombines TRBV6-5 with TRBJ2-2; D unresolved. The germline gives CDR1 MNHEY, CDR2 SVGAGI. The CDR3 sequence is 13 residues long. CDR3 residues: CASRALNTRELFF. The DNA for the CDR3 is TGTGCCAGCAGGGCCCTGAACACCAGGGAGCTGTTTTTT.

The genes are TRBV12-3 or TRBV12-4 and TRBJ1-1; 7 bases agree with TRBD1. V was clipped by 4 bases and J by 10 bases; unmatched bases: 15. This CDR3 spans 15 amino acids. For the CDR3, the DNA is TGTGCCAGCAGTTCGCGGACGGACAGGAAGCTTGGAGCTTTCTTT. Translated: CASSSRTDRKLGAFF.

To note about this clonotype: A much larger clone lies a single base off, so this may be a read error. The chain joins TRBV4-2 to TRBJ2-7, with D possibly being TRBD1 (5 bases). Germline V gene sequence: CDR1 LGHNA, CDR2 YNFKEQ. The CDR3 covers 15 residues. The CDR3: CTSSQEYRSSYEQYF. CDR3 DNA: TGTACCAGCAGCCAAGAGTACAGGAGCTCCTACGAGCAGTACTTC.

Concerning this clonotype itself: This may be a read error: a much more frequent sequence differs by one nucleotide. The chain employs TRBV7-8 and TRBJ1-3; 7 bases match TRBD1. Germline CDR1 is SGHVS and CDR2 is FQNEAQ. This CDR3 has 15 amino acids. The CDR3 spells CAGSPDRVGGNTIYF. CDR3 sequence (DNA): TGTGCCGGCAGCCCCGACAGGGTCGGTGGAAACACCATATATTTT.

V and J are TRBV7-9 and TRBJ2-3; 7 positions match TRBD1. With 9 bases clipped from V and 1 base from J, the junction kept 13 bases outside the gene matches. The CDR3 totals 16 residues. Germline CDR1 reads SEHNR; CDR2 reads FQNEAQ (reference sequence). The CDR3 here is CARSPSTGTGTDTQYF. The DNA for the CDR3 is TGTGCCAGAAGCCCCTCAACGGGGACAGGCACAGATACGCAGTATTTT. The full variable domain, with the rest looked up from reference TRBV7-9 and TRBJ2-3, is DTGVSQNPRHKITKRGQNVTFRCDPISEHNRLYWYRQTLGQGPEFLTYFQNEAQLEKSRLLSDRFSAERPKGSFSTLEIQRTEQGDSAMYLCARSPSTGTGTDTQYFGPGTRLTVL.

As to this clonotype: This could be a read error, since a much larger clone is one nucleotide away. The chain uses TRBV6-2 or TRBV6-3 and TRBJ2-5; D unclear. The CDR3 covers 14 residues. Trimming stripped 6 bases from V and 1 base from J, with 12 bases between. The germline CDR1 and CDR2 sequences are MNHEY and SVGEGT. The CDR3 DNA reads as TGTGCCAGCAGCCCGGACGGCCGCCAAGAGACCCAGTACTTC. Amino acids: CASSPDGRQETQYF.

Remarks on this clonotype: Mismatch with germline at one junction end may stem from a read error. The chain has TRBV11-1 and TRBJ2-7; 7 bases map to TRBD1. Looked up from germline, CDR1 is SGHAT and CDR2 is FQDESV (reference sequence). The CDR3 length is 14 residues. CDR3 sequence: CVGSLRTGVYEQYF. DNA for the CDR3: TGCGTCGGCAGCTTACGGACAGGCGTCTACGAGCAGTACTTC.

This chain links TRBV7-8 with TRBJ1-5; D is undetermined. Trimming stripped 2 bases from V and 4 bases from J, with 12 bases between. This CDR3 is built from 15 residues. CDR1 SGHVS and CDR2 FQNEAQ come from the germline V gene. For the CDR3, the DNA is TGTGCCAGCAGCTTATGGGAAGGGAGTAATCAGCCCCAGCATTTT. It is translated as CASSLWEGSNQPQHF. The variable domain in full, completed from reference TRBV7-8 and TRBJ1-5, reads GAGVSQSPRYKVAKRGQDVALRCDPISGHVSLFWYQQALGQGPEFLTYFQNEAQLDKSGLPSDRFFAERPEGSVSTLKIQRTQQEDSAVYLCASSLWEGSNQPQHFGDGTRLSIL.

To note about this clonotype: This may stem from a read error, because a much larger clone lies one nucleotide away. This chain connects TRBV6-5 to TRBJ1-1; no firm D call. The CDR3 is made up of 11 amino acids. From germline, CDR1 is MNHEY and CDR2 SVGAGI. V was cut by 5 bases and J by 11 bases, with 12 bases left in between. CDR3: CASSKGRKAFF. The CDR3, as DNA: TGTGCCAGCAGTAAGGGTAGGAAGGCTTTCTTT.

This clonotype came up a few times. The rearrangement uses TRBV28 and TRBJ2-1; the D call may be TRBD1 or TRBD2 (5 bases each). From germline, CDR1 is MDHEN and CDR2 SYDVKM. V was trimmed by 2 bases and J by 8 bases, leaving 10 bases between them. The CDR3 totals 13 residues. The CDR3 nucleotides read TGTGCCAGCAGTTTAGGGGGTAGCGATGAGCAGTTCTTC. Its translation: CASSLGGSDEQFF. The variable domain in full, with the rest retrieved from reference TRBV28 and TRBJ2-1, is DVKVTQSSRYLVKRTGEKVFLECVQDMDHENMFWYRQDPGLGLRLIYFSYDVKMKEKGDIPEGYSVSREKKERFSLILESASTNQTSMYLCASSLGGSDEQFFGPGTRLTVL.

Details on this clonotype: An end of the junction does not agree with germline; a read error may underlie this. The V gene is TRBV4-2, the J gene TRBJ2-7; TRBD2 is a possible D gene (6 bases). CDR1 LGHNA and CDR2 YNFKEQ come from the germline V gene. The CDR3 totals 15 residues. The CDR3: CTSSQERLRGYEQYF. Here the CDR3 DNA reads TGTACCAGCAGCCAAGAAAGGCTGCGGGGCTACGAGCAGTACTTC.

The V call is TRBV30, the J call TRBJ2-1; no clear D gene. Trimming cost V 5 bases and J 3 bases, with 5 bases left between them. The CDR3 covers 11 residues. CDR1 and CDR2 from the germline V gene are GTSNPN and SVGIG (reference sequence). CDR3 region: CAWEIYNEQFF. CDR3 sequence (DNA): TGTGCCTGGGAGATCTACAATGAGCAGTTCTTC.

With respect to this clonotype: A read error may account for a junction end that differs from germline. This chain joins TRBV5-6 and TRBJ2-1, with D tentatively TRBD2 (5 bases). Germline values: CDR1 SGHDT, CDR2 YYEEEE. The CDR3 sequence is 13 residues long. The CDR3 DNA reads TGTGCCAGCAGCGTAGGGAGTTACAGTGAGCAGTTCTTC. Protein sequence: CASSVGSYSEQFF.

For this clonotype: A single base separates this from a much larger clone, so it may be a read error. The chain joins TRBV6-5 to TRBJ2-2, with TRBD1 matching over 7 bases. Germline V gives CDR1 MNHEY, CDR2 SVGAGI. The CDR3 sequence is 12 residues long. CDR3 DNA sequence: TGTGTCAGCACAGGGGTAGTGGGGGAGCTGTTTTTT. It translates to CVSTGVVGELFF.

The J gene is TRBJ1-2, the V gene TRBV6-1; the D is unclear. V lost 7 bases and J lost 1, with 4 bases in between. The CDR3 totals 11 residues. Germline CDR1 reads MNHNS; CDR2 reads SASEGT. The CDR3 DNA is TGTGCCAGCATCAGTAACTATGGCTACACCTTC. The encoded protein is CASISNYGYTF.

To note about this clonotype: A junction end diverges from the germline sequence, so it may reflect a read error. The V gene is TRBV5-1, the J gene TRBJ2-3; D not certain. Germline V CDR1 and CDR2: SGHRS, YFSETQ. This CDR3 comprises 13 residues. CDR3 residues: CANSLSLTDTQYF. CDR3 coding DNA: TGCGCCAACAGCTTGAGTTTGACAGATACGCAGTATTTT.